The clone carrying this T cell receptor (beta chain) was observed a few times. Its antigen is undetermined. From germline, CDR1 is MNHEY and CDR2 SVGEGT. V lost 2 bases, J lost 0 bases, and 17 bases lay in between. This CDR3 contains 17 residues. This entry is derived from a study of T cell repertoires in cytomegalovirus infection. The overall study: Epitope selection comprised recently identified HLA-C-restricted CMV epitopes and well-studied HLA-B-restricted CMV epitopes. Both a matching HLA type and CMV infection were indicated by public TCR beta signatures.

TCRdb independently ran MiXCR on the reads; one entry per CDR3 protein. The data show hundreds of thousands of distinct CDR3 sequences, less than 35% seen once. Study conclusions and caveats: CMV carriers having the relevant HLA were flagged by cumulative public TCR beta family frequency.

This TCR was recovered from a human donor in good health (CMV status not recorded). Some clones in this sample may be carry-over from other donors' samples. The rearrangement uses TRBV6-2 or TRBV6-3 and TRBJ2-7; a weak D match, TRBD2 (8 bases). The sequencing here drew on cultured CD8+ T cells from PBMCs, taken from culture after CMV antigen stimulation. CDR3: CASSYLREGAGSYEQYV. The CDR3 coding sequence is TGTGCCAGCAGTTACCTTCGGGAGGGGGCAGGCTCCTACGAGCAGTACGTC.